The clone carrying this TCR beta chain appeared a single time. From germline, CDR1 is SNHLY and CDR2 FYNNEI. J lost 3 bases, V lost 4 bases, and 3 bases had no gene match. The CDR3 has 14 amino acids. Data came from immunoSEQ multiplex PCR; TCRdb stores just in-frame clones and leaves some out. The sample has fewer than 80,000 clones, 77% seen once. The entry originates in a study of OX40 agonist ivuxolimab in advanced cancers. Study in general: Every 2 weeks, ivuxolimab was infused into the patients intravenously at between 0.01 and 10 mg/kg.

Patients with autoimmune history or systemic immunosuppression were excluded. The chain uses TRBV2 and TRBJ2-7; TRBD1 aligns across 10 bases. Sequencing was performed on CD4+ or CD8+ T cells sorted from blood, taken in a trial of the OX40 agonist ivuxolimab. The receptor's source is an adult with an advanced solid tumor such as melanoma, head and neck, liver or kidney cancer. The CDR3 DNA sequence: TGTGCCAGCAGTGTAGGGACAGGGGACTACGAGCAGTACTTC. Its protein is CASSVGTGDYEQYF.